This record concerns one T cell receptor (beta chain) sequence. The record originates from a study of blood T cell repertoires in COVID-19. Turning to the study itself: The study drew acute and convalescent COVID-19 samples from the United States, Italy and Spain. PBMCs, B-cell-depleted T cells, or T cells provided the cDNA or gDNA that made up the material.

Trimming cost V 6 bases and J 4 bases, with 13 bases left between them. From germline, CDR1 is MDHEN and CDR2 SYDVKM. There are 13 residues in the CDR3. Using immunoSEQ multiplex PCR, the repertoire was profiled, and TCRdb retains in-frame clones only, with some absent. The repertoire holds about 110,000 clones, 70% to 90% seen once, with nearly 0.9% in the top ten. J is TRBJ2-7 and V is TRBV28, with D unresolved. Sequences were obtained from peripheral blood. This sequence originates from a woman in her fifties or sixties with active or convalescent COVID-19. The CDR3 nucleotides read TGTGCCAGCAGCCAGGATGGGTTGTACGAGCAGTACTTC. The encoded protein is CASSQDGLYEQYF.